The 6 T cell receptor beta chains given below trace back to one sample, sequenced in a study of cytomegalovirus exposure and HLA in healthy donors. The study ran its PCR with 60 Vbeta and 13 Jbeta primers. The repertoire was sequenced with immunoSEQ multiplex PCR; TCRdb's copy has only in-frame clones and lacks some. The sample carries approximately 170,000 clones, almost 75% recorded once. Sequenced: PBMCs. These receptors all come from a woman aged 25-40 years in good health and CMV-seropositive.

The genes are TRBV15 and TRBJ2-7; 7 bases map to TRBD1. The V and J ends lost 0 bases and 7 bases, in that order; junction bases with no gene match: 12. The CDR3 sequence is 16 residues long. CDR1 and CDR2 (germline): LNHNV, YYDKDF (reference sequence). The CDR3 is CATSRDKGAVQGEQYF. Here the CDR3 DNA reads TGTGCCACCAGCAGAGATAAGGGGGCAGTACAAGGAGAGCAGTACTTC.

Ten or more counts support this clone. The chain joins TRBV6-5 to TRBJ2-1; a possible D gene is TRBD1 (5 bases). Trimming removed 2 bases from V and 1 base from J, with 9 bases in between. Per germline, CDR1 MNHEY and CDR2 SVGAGI. The CDR3 loop spans 15 amino acids. The CDR3 region is CASSYVQDSYNEQFF. CDR3 DNA: TGTGCCAGCAGTTACGTACAGGATTCCTACAATGAGCAGTTCTTC.

The V call is TRBV5-4, the J call TRBJ2-5, with 7 bases aligning to TRBD1. V shed 8 bases, J shed 1 base, and the junction held 5 bases outside the gene matches. The CDR3 consists of 13 residues. CDR1 and CDR2 (germline): SGHNT, YYREEE (reference sequence). The CDR3 is CASRDRAQETQYF. CDR3 nucleotide sequence: TGTGCCAGTCGTGACAGGGCCCAAGAGACCCAGTACTTC.

The V gene is TRBV28, the J gene TRBJ2-7; no definite D call. The CDR3 extends over 14 amino acids. The germline V and J ends were trimmed by 1 base and 4 bases, with 11 bases remaining between them. Germline CDR1 is MDHEN and CDR2 is SYDVKM. This CDR3 reads CASSLFRVGYEQYF. The DNA of the CDR3 is TGTGCCAGCAGTTTATTTCGGGTGGGTTACGAGCAGTACTTC.

In this sample, this clone turned up a few times. This CDR3 is CASRGIRGLAGEVTQYF. The CDR3 DNA sequence: TGTGCCAGCAGGGGGATCCGGGGACTAGCGGGAGAGGTTACGCAGTATTTT. J is TRBJ2-3 and V is TRBV2; TRBD2 matches 14 bases. CDR3 length: 17 amino acids. CDR1 and CDR2 (germline): SNHLY, FYNNEI. The V gene end was trimmed by 6 bases and the J gene end by 8 bases; junction bases not matched to a gene: 13.

Worth noting for this clone: This sample includes further DNA sequences coding for the same CDR3. CDR3 DNA sequence: TGTGCCAGCAGCCCGACGGGTAGTACCGGGGAGCTGTTTTTT. Translated: CASSPTGSTGELFF. The chain carries TRBV11-2 and TRBJ2-2; D not resolved. CDR3 size: 14 residues. The germline CDR1 and CDR2 sequences are SGHAT and FQNNGV. V was cut by 5 bases and J by 5 bases, with 12 bases left in between. Together with reference TRBV11-2 and TRBJ2-2, the CDR3 gives the full variable domain: EAGVAQSPRYKIIEKRQSVAFWCNPISGHATLYWYQQILGQGPKLLIQFQNNGVVDDSQLPKDRFSAERLKGVDSTLKIQPAKLEDSAVYLCASSPTGSTGELFFGEGSRLTVL.